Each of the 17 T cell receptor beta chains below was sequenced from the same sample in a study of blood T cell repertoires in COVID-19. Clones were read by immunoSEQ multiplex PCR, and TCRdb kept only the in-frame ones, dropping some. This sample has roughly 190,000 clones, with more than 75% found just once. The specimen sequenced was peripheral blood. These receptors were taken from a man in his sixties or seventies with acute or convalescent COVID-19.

CDR3 sequence (DNA): TGTGCCAGCAGTGGACTAACCTACGAGCAGTACTTC. Translating it yields CASSGLTYEQYF. V and J are TRBV2 and TRBJ2-7, with D maybe TRBD2 (5 bases). The length of the CDR3 is 12 residues. In germline, CDR1 is SNHLY, CDR2 FYNNEI. The V and J ends lost 4 bases and 2 bases respectively, with 6 bases between them. Filled out from reference TRBV2 and TRBJ2-7, the complete variable domain reads EPEVTQTPSHQVTQMGQEVILRCVPISNHLYFYWYRQILGQKVEFLVSFYNNEISEKSEIFDDQFSVERPDGSNFTLKIRSTKLEDSAMYFCASSGLTYEQYFGPGTRLTVT.

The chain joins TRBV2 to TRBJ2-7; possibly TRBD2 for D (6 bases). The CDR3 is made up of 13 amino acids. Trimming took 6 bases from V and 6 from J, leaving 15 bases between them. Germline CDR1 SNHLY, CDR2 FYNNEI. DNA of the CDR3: TGTGCCAGCAGAAAGGAGGGTTCGGGCGAGCAGTACTTC. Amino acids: CASRKEGSGEQYF.

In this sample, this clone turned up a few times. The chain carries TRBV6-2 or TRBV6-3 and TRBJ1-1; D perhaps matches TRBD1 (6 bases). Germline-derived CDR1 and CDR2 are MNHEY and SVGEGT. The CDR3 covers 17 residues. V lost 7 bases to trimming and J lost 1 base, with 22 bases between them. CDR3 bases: TGTGCCAGCACCCCCCAGAGGCGCAGGGGCGCGAACACTGAAGCTTTCTTT. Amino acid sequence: CASTPQRRRGANTEAFF.

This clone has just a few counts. The CDR3 nucleotides read TGTGCCAGCAGCAAAGGGGGGCGAGACGGCTACACCTTC. It codes for CASSKGGRDGYTF. This chain joins TRBV21-1 and TRBJ1-2; TRBD1 was called by the table and not checked on the DNA. TRBV21-1 is noted as a pseudogene. The CDR3 covers 13 residues.

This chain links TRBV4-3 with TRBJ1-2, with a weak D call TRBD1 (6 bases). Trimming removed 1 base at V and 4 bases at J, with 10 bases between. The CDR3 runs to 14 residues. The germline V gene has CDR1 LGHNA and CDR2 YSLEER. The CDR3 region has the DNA TGCGCCAGCAGCCAAGGCAGGGGCGGCTATGGCTACACCTTC. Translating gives CASSQGRGGYGYTF.

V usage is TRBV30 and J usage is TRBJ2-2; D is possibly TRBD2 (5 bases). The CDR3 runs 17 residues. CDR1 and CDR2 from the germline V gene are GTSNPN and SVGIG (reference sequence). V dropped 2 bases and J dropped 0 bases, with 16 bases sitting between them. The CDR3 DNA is TGTGCCTGGAGTCGAGGGATCAGTTCCGCGAACACCGGGGAGCTGTTTTTT. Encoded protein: CAWSRGISSANTGELFF. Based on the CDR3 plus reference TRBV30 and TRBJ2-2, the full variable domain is SQTIHQWPATLVQPVGSPLSLECTVEGTSNPNLYWYRQAAGRGLQLLFYSVGIGQISSEVPQNLSASRPQDRQFILSSKKLLLSDSGFYLCAWSRGISSANTGELFFGEGSRLTVL.

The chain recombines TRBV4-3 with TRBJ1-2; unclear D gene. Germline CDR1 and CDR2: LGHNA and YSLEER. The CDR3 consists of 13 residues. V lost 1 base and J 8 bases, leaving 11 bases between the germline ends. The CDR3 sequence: CASSQVTGLGYTF. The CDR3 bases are TGCGCCAGCAGCCAAGTTACGGGGTTGGGCTACACCTTC.

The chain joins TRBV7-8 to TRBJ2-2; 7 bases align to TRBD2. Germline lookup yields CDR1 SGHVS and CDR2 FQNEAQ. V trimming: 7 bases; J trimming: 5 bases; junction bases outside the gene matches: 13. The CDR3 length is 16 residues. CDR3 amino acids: CASTEWAGEGTGELFF. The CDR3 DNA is TGTGCCAGCACCGAGTGGGCGGGAGAGGGAACCGGGGAGCTGTTTTTT.

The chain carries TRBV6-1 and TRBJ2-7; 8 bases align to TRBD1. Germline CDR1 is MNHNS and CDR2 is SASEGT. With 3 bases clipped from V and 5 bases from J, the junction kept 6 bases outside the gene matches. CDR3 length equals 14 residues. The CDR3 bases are TGTGCCAGCAGTGAGGGTAACAGGGGGAACGAGCAGTACTTC. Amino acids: CASSEGNRGNEQYF.

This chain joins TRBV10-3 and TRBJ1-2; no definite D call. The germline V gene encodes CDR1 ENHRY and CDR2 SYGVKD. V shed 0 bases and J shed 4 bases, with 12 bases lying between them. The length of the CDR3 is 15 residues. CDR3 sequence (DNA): TGTGCCATCAGTGAGTCCTTAGGAGACTCCTATGGCTACACCTTC. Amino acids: CAISESLGDSYGYTF.

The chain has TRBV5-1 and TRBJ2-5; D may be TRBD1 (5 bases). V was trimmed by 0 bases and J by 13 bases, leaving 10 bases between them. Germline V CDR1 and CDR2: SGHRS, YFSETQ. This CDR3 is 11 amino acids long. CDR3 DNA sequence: TGCGCCAGCAGCTTGGAGGGGCCCCGGTACTTC. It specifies CASSLEGPRYF.

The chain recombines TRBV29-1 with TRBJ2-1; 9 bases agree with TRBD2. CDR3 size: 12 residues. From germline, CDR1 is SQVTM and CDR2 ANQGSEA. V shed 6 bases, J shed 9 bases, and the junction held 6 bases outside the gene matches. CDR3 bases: TGCAGCGTGGTAGCGGGAGCGGCTGAGCAGTTCTTC. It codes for CSVVAGAAEQFF.

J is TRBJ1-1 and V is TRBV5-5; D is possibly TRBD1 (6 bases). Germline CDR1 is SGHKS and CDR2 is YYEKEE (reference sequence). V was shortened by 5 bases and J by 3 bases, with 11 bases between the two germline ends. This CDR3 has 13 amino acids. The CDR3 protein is CASRWTEDTEAFF. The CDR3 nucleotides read TGTGCCAGCAGATGGACAGAGGACACTGAAGCTTTCTTT.

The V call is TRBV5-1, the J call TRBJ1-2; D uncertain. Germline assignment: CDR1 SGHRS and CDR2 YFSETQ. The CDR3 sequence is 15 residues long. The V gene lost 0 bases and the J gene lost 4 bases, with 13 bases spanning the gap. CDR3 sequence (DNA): TGCGCCAGCAGCTTGGTGCGGGTAGAACTCTATGGCTACACCTTC. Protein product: CASSLVRVELYGYTF.

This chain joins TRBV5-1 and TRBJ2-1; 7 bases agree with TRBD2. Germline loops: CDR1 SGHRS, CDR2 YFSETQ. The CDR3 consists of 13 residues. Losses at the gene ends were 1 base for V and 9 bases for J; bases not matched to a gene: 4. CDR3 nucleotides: TGCGCCAGCAGCTTGATCGGGGAGGGTGAGCAGTTCTTC. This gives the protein CASSLIGEGEQFF. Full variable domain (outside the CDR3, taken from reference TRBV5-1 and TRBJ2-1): KAGVTQTPRYLIKTRGQQVTLSCSPISGHRSVSWYQQTPGQGLQFLFEYFSETQRNKGNFPGRFSGRQFSNSRSEMNVSTLELGDSALYLCASSLIGEGEQFFGPGTRLTVL.

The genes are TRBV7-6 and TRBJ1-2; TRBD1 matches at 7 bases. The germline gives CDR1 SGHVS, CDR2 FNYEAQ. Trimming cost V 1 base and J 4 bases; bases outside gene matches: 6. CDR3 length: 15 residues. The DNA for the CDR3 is TGTGCCAGCAGCTTAGAGGAGGGGGCCGGCTATGGCTACACCTTC. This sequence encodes CASSLEEGAGYGYTF.

In nucleotides, the CDR3 is TGTGCCAGCAGCTTAGTCAGGGCTGCCTATAATTCACCCCTCCACTTT. Amino acids: CASSLVRAAYNSPLHF. The chain uses TRBV11-2 and TRBJ1-6; D might be TRBD1 (5 bases). The V gene lost 1 base and the J gene lost 2 bases, with 9 bases spanning the gap. Germline V CDR1 and CDR2: SGHAT, FQNNGV. CDR3 length: 16 residues.